What follows are 25 T cell receptor beta chains derived from one specimen sequenced in a study of blood T cells in healthy people across ages (dated by TCRdb to the mid-2010s). The receptor library was made with 5' RACE. The data were produced on an Illumina HiSeq 2500. A second roughly 7 to 12 cycle PCR used a sample-barcoded 5' primer and a J-beta primer mix. The raw public reads went through TCRdb reprocessing: fastp at Q25, MiXCR clone calling, in-frame beta chains kept. Rows merge per CDR3 protein into single entries with the most common DNA and genes. Within this sample are more than 600,000 distinct CDR3 sequences, with 25% of them counted one time only. 9.4% of the sample rests with the top ten. The sample was also linked to a second study, of T cells of mothers and their children.

The sequencing input was blood. Source of these receptors: a boy younger than 18 in good health.

The chain couples TRBV11-2 to TRBJ2-3; TRBD2 matches 11 bases. V trimming: 5 bases; J trimming: 5 bases; junction bases outside the gene matches: 9. The CDR3 has 16 residues. The germline V gene encodes CDR1 SGHAT and CDR2 FQNNGV. CDR3: CASSPIAGGPQDTQYF. CDR3 nucleotide sequence: TGTGCCAGCAGCCCAATAGCGGGAGGGCCCCAAGATACGCAGTATTTT.

The chain recombines TRBV25-1 with TRBJ1-4; the D is unclear. In germline, CDR1 is MGHDK, CDR2 SYGVNS. The CDR3 runs to 12 residues. With 8 bases removed from V and 7 bases from J, the gap between germline ends came to 11 bases. CDR3 loop: CASSPWGEKLFF. CDR3 in DNA: TGTGCCAGCTCCCCTTGGGGTGAAAAACTGTTTTTT.

The sample holds many counts of this clonotype. The V and J genes are TRBV29-1 and TRBJ1-3; D uncertain. The CDR3 has 11 residues. V was shortened by 2 bases and J by 4 bases, with 3 bases between the two germline ends. The germline V gene has CDR1 SQVTM and CDR2 ANQGSEA. The CDR3 here is CSVETGNTIYF. DNA for the CDR3: TGCAGCGTTGAAACCGGAAACACCATATATTTT.

The chain recombines TRBV6-2 or TRBV6-3 with TRBJ1-1; possible D gene TRBD1, 6 bases. Germline V gene sequence: CDR1 MNHEY, CDR2 SVGEGT. V was cut by 5 bases and J by 0 bases, with 10 bases left in between. This CDR3 region has 14 residues. CDR3 amino acids: CASSMRTVNTEAFF. The CDR3 DNA follows: TGTGCCAGCAGTATGAGGACAGTGAACACTGAAGCTTTCTTT.

This clonotype turned up a few times. This chain joins TRBV7-3 and TRBJ2-1; 12 bases line up with TRBD2. The J call could be wrong; TRBJ2-7 is a better fit for the DNA end. The CDR3 has 16 residues. The germline V gene encodes CDR1 SGHTA and CDR2 FQGTGA. The CDR3 region is CASSLIGSSSGGGQYF. The CDR3 bases are TGTGCCAGCAGCTTAATCGGTTCCTCTAGCGGGGGGGGACAGTACTTC.

This chain connects TRBV6-5 to TRBJ2-3; D gene ambiguous. The V end was cut by 0 bases, the J end by 2 bases, with 9 bases between. Germline loops: CDR1 MNHEY, CDR2 SVGAGI. CDR3 size: 15 residues. CDR3 region: CASSYSWLYTDTQYF. CDR3 bases: TGTGCCAGCAGTTACTCGTGGCTCTACACAGATACGCAGTATTTT.

J is TRBJ1-5 and V is TRBV7-3; tentative D call: TRBD1 (5 bases). This CDR3 has 15 amino acids. V was trimmed by 5 bases and J by 0 bases, leaving 11 bases between them. In germline, CDR1 is SGHTA, CDR2 FQGTGA. CDR3 region: CASSEGTDSNQPQHF. CDR3 nucleotide sequence: TGTGCCAGCAGCGAGGGGACGGATAGCAATCAGCCCCAGCATTTT. Complete variable domain (other parts from reference TRBV7-3 and TRBJ1-5): GAGVSQTPSNKVTEKGKYVELRCDPISGHTALYWYRQSLGQGPEFLIYFQGTGAADDSGLPNDRFFAVRPEGSVSTLKIQRTERGDSAVYLCASSEGTDSNQPQHFGDGTRLSIL.

This clonotype was picked up a small number of times. This chain joins TRBV2 and TRBJ2-7; a weak D match, TRBD1 (6 bases). Germline V gene lookup returns CDR1 SNHLY and CDR2 FYNNEI. The CDR3 has 14 residues. The V gene lost 3 bases and the J gene lost 2 bases, with 11 bases spanning the gap. Here the CDR3 DNA reads TGTGCCAGCAGTGAGCAGGGACACCCCTACGAGCAGTACTTC. It is translated as CASSEQGHPYEQYF.

The table lists this clonotype with a few counts. A read error may account for a junction end that differs from germline. This rearrangement joins TRBV6-1 to TRBJ2-7; 11 bases are shared with TRBD2. The V gene's germline CDR1 is MNHNS and CDR2 SASEGT. This CDR3 is 15 amino acids long. In DNA form, the CDR3 reads TGTGCCAGCGGTGAACTAGCGGGAGCTCTCTACGAGCAGTACTTC. It encodes CASGELAGALYEQYF.

V is TRBV28 and J is TRBJ2-7; the match to TRBD2 covers 12 bases. Germline V gives CDR1 MDHEN, CDR2 SYDVKM. J gave up 4 bases and V 4 bases, and 5 bases lay outside the gene matches. The CDR3 consists of 15 residues. CDR3: CASSSRLAGVYEQYF. The DNA for the CDR3 is TGTGCCAGCAGTTCCCGACTAGCGGGAGTGTACGAGCAGTACTTC.

The chain combines TRBV7-2 with TRBJ1-2; 9 bases are a match to TRBD1. The CDR3 spans 14 residues. CDR1 and CDR2 from the germline V gene are SGHTA and FQGNSA. V gave up 4 bases and J gave up 6 bases; unmatched junction bases: 6. CDR3 DNA sequence: TGTGCCAGCAGCTCTCCGGGACAGGGTCATGGCTACACCTTC. This encodes CASSSPGQGHGYTF.

This chain joins TRBV28 and TRBJ2-7; weak D call: TRBD1 (5 bases). Trimming took 6 bases from V and 4 from J, leaving 10 bases between them. The CDR3 length is 12 residues. Germline lookup yields CDR1 MDHEN and CDR2 SYDVKM. CDR3: CASRAPGYEQYF. The CDR3 DNA sequence: TGTGCCAGCAGGGCCCCAGGGTACGAGCAGTACTTC.

This clonotype was seen repeatedly, ten times or more. J is TRBJ1-1 and V is TRBV29-1; D unresolved. The V end was cut by 6 bases, the J end by 0 bases, with 11 bases between. This CDR3 is built from 13 residues. Germline loops: CDR1 SQVTM, CDR2 ANQGSEA. CDR3 DNA sequence: TGCAGCGTGGAAAACCCCATGAACACTGAAGCTTTCTTT. It is translated as CSVENPMNTEAFF.

This clonotype was seen repeatedly, ten times or more. This chain links TRBV29-1 with TRBJ2-1, with D possibly called TRBD1 or TRBD2 (6 bases each). The V gene lost 4 bases and the J gene lost 3 bases, with 13 bases spanning the gap. The CDR3 extends over 14 amino acids. Germline values: CDR1 SQVTM, CDR2 ANQGSEA. The CDR3 spells CSVGLGGRYNEQFF. CDR3 nucleotides: TGCAGCGTTGGTCTCGGGGGCCGCTACAATGAGCAGTTCTTC.

The sample holds a few counts of this clonotype. The V gene is TRBV20-1, the J gene TRBJ1-2; weak D call: TRBD1 (6 bases). The CDR3 sequence is 15 residues long. V lost 3 bases to trimming and J lost 4 bases, with 18 bases between them. The germline V gene has CDR1 DFQATT and CDR2 SNEGSKA (reference sequence). CDR3 residues: CSARVETGPSYGYTF. The CDR3 DNA sequence: TGCAGTGCTAGGGTCGAGACAGGCCCGTCCTATGGCTACACCTTC.

This clonotype was counted between two and nine times. The chain carries TRBV24-1 and TRBJ2-1, with D possibly matching TRBD2 (6 bases). CDR1 KGHDR and CDR2 SFDVKD come from the germline V gene. Trimming took off 0 bases at V and 6 bases at J, with 11 bases between the two ends. The CDR3 is 15 amino acids. CDR3 nucleotide sequence: TGTGCCACCAGTGATTTGCGGCTAGCGTCCAATGAGCAGTTCTTC. It translates to CATSDLRLASNEQFF.

This clonotype has only a few counts. The CDR3: CASSQVGTSYGYTF. CDR3 in DNA: TGCGCCAGCAGCCAAGTTGGGACATCCTATGGCTACACCTTC. The rearrangement links TRBV4-1 to TRBJ1-2, with TRBD1 as a possible D gene (6 bases). Between the trimmed V and J ends, which lost 1 base and 4 bases, there was a span of 10 bases. Germline CDR1 and CDR2: MGHRA and YSYEKL. This CDR3 has 14 residues.

This chain uses TRBV29-1 with TRBJ2-7; D might be TRBD1 or TRBD2, each matching 6 bases. Trimming removed 4 bases from V and 6 bases from J, with 16 bases in between. Germline lookup yields CDR1 SQVTM and CDR2 ANQGSEA. The CDR3 sequence is 13 residues long. CDR3 sequence (DNA): TGCAGCGTTGGAGAGTCGGGGGCAAGCGAGCAGTACTTC. It translates to CSVGESGASEQYF.

This clonotype was seen only a few times. The chain links TRBV27 to TRBJ1-6; D gene unclear. This CDR3 region has 15 residues. Germline CDR1 reads MNHEY; CDR2 reads SMNVEV (reference sequence). V was shortened by 2 bases and J by 5 bases, with 10 bases between the two germline ends. The CDR3: CASSLMTGDNSPLHF. The CDR3 DNA follows: TGTGCCAGCAGTTTAATGACCGGAGATAATTCACCCCTCCACTTT.

This clonotype has just a few counts. The chain carries TRBV29-1 and TRBJ2-5; 8 bases match TRBD2. The V and J ends lost 8 bases and 4 bases, in that order; junction bases with no gene match: 3. There are 11 residues in the CDR3. Germline V gene sequence: CDR1 SQVTM, CDR2 ANQGSEA. The CDR3 region has the DNA TGCAGCCTCCGGGGGGGAGAGACCCAGTACTTC. This sequence encodes CSLRGGETQYF.

The chain employs TRBV24-1 and TRBJ1-1; D is perhaps TRBD1 (6 bases). The CDR3 has 12 residues. V gave up 7 bases and J gave up 4 bases, with 9 bases separating them. CDR1 is KGHDR and CDR2 is SFDVKD in the germline V gene. DNA of the CDR3: TGTGCCACCAGGGGCAGGGGCACTGAAGCTTTCTTT. Translated: CATRGRGTEAFF.

J is TRBJ2-5 and V is TRBV28, with TRBD1 matching over 7 bases. Germline V gene lookup returns CDR1 MDHEN and CDR2 SYDVKM. The V gene end was trimmed by 6 bases and the J gene end by 3 bases; junction bases not matched to a gene: 7. The CDR3 contains 14 residues. CDR3 in DNA: TGTGCCAGCAGCCACGATACAGGGGAAGAGACCCAGTACTTC. This encodes CASSHDTGEETQYF.

Only a few counts were recorded for this clonotype. The chain employs TRBV6-1 and TRBJ2-5; D unclear. The closer fit of TRBJ2-7 to the DNA end suggests the J call may be wrong. CDR3 length equals 13 residues. The germline gives CDR1 MNHNS, CDR2 SASEGT. CDR3 DNA: TGTGCCAGCAGTGAACGAGACGGCTACGAGCAGTACTTC. It yields the protein CASSERDGYEQYF.

The chain carries TRBV2 and TRBJ2-5, with D possibly being TRBD1 (5 bases). Germline values: CDR1 SNHLY, CDR2 FYNNEI. V lost 4 bases and J 7 bases, leaving 10 bases between the germline ends. The CDR3 has 12 residues. The CDR3, as DNA: TGTGCCAGCAGTGTGCAACAGGTGACCCAGTACTTC. This sequence encodes CASSVQQVTQYF.

The chain is built from TRBV6-2 or TRBV6-3 and TRBJ2-7, with unresolved D. From germline, CDR1 is MNHEY and CDR2 SVGEGT. V was shortened by 0 bases and J by 1 base, with 19 bases between the two germline ends. CDR3 length equals 18 residues. The CDR3 loop reads CASSYSATKKTDSYEQYF. As DNA, the CDR3 is TGTGCCAGCAGTTACTCGGCCACGAAGAAGACTGATTCCTACGAGCAGTACTTC.